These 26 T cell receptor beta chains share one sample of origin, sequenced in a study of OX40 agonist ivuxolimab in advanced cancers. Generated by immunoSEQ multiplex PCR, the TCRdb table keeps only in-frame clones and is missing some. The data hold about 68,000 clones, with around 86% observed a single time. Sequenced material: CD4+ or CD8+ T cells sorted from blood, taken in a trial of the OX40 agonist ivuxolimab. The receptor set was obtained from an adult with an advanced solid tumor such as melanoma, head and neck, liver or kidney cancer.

The CDR3 reads CASSPRRGNTEAFF. CDR3 in DNA: TGTGCCAGTAGTCCGAGGAGGGGAAACACTGAAGCTTTCTTT. The chain combines TRBV19 with TRBJ1-1; tentatively, D is TRBD1 (5 bases). V was shortened by 5 bases and J by 2 bases, with 12 bases between the two germline ends. The CDR3 contains 14 residues. Germline loops: CDR1 LNHDA, CDR2 SQIVND (reference sequence).

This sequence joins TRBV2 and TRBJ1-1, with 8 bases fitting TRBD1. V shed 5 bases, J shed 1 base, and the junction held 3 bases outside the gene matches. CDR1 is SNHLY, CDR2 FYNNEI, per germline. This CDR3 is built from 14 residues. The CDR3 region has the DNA TGTGCCAGCAGTCGGACAGGGACGAACACTGAAGCTTTCTTT. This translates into CASSRTGTNTEAFF.

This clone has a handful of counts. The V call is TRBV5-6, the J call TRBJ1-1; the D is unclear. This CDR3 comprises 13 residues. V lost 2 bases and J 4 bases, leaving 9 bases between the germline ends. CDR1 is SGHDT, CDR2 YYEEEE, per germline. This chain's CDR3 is CASSFSAGTEAFF. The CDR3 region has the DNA TGTGCCAGCAGCTTTAGTGCCGGCACTGAAGCTTTCTTT.

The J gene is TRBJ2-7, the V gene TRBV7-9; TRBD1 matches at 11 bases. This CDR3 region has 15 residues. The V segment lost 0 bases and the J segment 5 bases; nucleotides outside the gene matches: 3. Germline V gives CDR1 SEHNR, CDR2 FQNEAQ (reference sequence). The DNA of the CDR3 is TGTGCCAGCAGCTTAGCCGGGACAGGGGGGGACGAGCAGTACTTC. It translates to CASSLAGTGGDEQYF.

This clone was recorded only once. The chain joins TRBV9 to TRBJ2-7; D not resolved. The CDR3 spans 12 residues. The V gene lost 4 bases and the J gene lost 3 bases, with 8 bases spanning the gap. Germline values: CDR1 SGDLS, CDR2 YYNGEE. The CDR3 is CASSPANYEQYF. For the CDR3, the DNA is TGTGCCAGCAGCCCTGCTAACTACGAGCAGTACTTC.

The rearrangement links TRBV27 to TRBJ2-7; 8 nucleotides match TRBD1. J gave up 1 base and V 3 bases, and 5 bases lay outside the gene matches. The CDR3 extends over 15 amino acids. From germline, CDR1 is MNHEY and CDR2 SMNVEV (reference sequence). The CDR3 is CASSFGTGESYEQYF. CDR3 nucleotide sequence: TGTGCCAGCAGTTTTGGGACAGGAGAATCCTACGAGCAGTACTTC.

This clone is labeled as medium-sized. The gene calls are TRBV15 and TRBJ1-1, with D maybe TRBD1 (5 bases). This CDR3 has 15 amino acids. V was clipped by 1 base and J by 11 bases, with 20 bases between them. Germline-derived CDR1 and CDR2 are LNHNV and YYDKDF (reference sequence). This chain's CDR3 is CATSRAQGGLVPAFF. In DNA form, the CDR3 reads TGTGCCACCAGCAGAGCCCAGGGTGGGTTGGTACCGGCTTTCTTT.

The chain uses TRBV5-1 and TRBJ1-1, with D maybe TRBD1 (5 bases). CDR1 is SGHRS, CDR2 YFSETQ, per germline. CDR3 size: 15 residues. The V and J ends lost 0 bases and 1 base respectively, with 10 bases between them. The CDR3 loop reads CASSLVWGGNTEAFF. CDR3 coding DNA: TGCGCCAGCAGCTTGGTGTGGGGCGGGAACACTGAAGCTTTCTTT. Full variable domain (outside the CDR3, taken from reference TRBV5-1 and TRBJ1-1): KAGVTQTPRYLIKTRGQQVTLSCSPISGHRSVSWYQQTPGQGLQFLFEYFSETQRNKGNFPGRFSGRQFSNSRSEMNVSTLELGDSALYLCASSLVWGGNTEAFFGQGTRLTVV.

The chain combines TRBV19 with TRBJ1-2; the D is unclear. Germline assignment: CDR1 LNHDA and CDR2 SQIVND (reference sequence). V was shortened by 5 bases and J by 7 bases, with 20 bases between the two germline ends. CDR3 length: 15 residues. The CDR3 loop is CASSDRTSGDSGYTF. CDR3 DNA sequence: TGTGCCAGTAGTGACCGGACCTCCGGGGATAGTGGCTACACCTTC.

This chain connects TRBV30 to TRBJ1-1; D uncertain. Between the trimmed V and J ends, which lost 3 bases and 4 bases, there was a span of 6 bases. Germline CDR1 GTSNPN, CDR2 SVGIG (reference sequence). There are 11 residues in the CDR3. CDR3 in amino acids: CAWRWGTEAFF. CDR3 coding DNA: TGTGCCTGGAGGTGGGGCACTGAAGCTTTCTTT. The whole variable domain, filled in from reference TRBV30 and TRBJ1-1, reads SQTIHQWPATLVQPVGSPLSLECTVEGTSNPNLYWYRQAAGRGLQLLFYSVGIGQISSEVPQNLSASRPQDRQFILSSKKLLLSDSGFYLCAWRWGTEAFFGQGTRLTVV.

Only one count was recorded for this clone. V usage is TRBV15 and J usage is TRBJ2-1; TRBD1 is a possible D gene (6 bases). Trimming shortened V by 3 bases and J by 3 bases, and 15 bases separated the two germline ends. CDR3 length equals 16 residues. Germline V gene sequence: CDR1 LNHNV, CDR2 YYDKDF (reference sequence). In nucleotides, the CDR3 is TGTGCCACCAGCAGGAATCCGGGACATCTCTACAATGAGCAGTTCTTC. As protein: CATSRNPGHLYNEQFF.

The CDR3 protein is CASTSPGTRNEQFF. In nucleotides, the CDR3 is TGTGCCAGCACCTCCCCCGGGACTAGAAATGAGCAGTTCTTC. The V and J genes are TRBV7-9 and TRBJ2-1, with 8 bases lining up with TRBD2. Per the germline V gene, CDR1 is SEHNR and CDR2 is FQNEAQ (reference sequence). This CDR3 is built from 14 residues. The trim removed 7 bases at V and 7 bases at J, leaving 9 bases unmatched. The entire variable domain, with the rest obtained from reference TRBV7-9 and TRBJ2-1, is as follows: DTGVSQNPRHKITKRGQNVTFRCDPISEHNRLYWYRQTLGQGPEFLTYFQNEAQLEKSRLLSDRFSAERPKGSFSTLEIQRTEQGDSAMYLCASTSPGTRNEQFFGPGTRLTVL.

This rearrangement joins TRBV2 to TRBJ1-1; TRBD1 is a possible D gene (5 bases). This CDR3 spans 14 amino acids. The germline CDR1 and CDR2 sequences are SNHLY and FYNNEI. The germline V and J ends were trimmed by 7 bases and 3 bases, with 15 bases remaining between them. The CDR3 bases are TGTGCCAGCATCCGGGGGGAGGTTGACACTGAAGCTTTCTTT. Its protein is CASIRGEVDTEAFF.

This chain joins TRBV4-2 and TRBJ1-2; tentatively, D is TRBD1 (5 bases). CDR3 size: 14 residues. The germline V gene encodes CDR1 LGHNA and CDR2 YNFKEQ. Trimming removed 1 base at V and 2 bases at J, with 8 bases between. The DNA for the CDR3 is TGTGCCAGCAGCCAAGGGCGACAGAACTATGGCTACACCTTC. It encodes CASSQGRQNYGYTF.

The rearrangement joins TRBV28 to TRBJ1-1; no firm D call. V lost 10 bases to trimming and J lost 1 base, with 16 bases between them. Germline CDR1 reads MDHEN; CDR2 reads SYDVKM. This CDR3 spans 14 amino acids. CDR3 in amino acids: CATLPAGKNTEAFF. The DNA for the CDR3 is TGTGCCACCCTCCCCGCCGGTAAGAACACTGAAGCTTTCTTT. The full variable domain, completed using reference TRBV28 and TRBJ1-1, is DVKVTQSSRYLVKRTGEKVFLECVQDMDHENMFWYRQDPGLGLRLIYFSYDVKMKEKGDIPEGYSVSREKKERFSLILESASTNQTSMYLCATLPAGKNTEAFFGQGTRLTVV.

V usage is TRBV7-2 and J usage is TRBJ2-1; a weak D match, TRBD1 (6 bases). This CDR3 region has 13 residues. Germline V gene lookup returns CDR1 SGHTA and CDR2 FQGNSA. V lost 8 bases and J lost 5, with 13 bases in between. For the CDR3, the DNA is TGTGCCAGCCGCAGGACAGCCAACAATGAGCAGTTCTTC. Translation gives CASRRTANNEQFF.

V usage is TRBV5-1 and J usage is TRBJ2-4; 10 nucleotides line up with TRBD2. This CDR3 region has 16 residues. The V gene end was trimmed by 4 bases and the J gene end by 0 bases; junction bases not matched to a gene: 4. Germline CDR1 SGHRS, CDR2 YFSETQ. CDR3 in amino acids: CASSPSGGLAKNIQYF. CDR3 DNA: TGCGCCAGCAGCCCTAGCGGGGGATTAGCCAAAAACATTCAGTACTTC.

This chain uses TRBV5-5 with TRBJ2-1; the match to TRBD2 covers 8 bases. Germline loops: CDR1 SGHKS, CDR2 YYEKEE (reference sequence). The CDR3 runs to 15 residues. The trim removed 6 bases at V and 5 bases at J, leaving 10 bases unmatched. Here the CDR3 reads CASNIRGTRDNEQFF. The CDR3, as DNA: TGTGCCAGCAACATACGCGGGACTAGGGACAATGAGCAGTTCTTC.

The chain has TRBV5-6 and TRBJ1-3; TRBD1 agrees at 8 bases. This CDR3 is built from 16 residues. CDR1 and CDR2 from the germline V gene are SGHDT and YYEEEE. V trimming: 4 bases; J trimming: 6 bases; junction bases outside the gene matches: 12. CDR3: CASSPLTGTGLNTIYF. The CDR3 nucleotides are TGTGCCAGCAGCCCATTAACCGGGACAGGTCTAAACACCATATATTTT.

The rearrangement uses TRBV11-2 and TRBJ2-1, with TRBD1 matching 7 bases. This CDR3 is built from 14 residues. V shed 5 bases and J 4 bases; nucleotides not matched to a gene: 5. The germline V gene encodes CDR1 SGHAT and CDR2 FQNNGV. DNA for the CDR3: TGTGCCAGCAGCCAATGGGACAGTTACAATGAGCAGTTCTTC. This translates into CASSQWDSYNEQFF.

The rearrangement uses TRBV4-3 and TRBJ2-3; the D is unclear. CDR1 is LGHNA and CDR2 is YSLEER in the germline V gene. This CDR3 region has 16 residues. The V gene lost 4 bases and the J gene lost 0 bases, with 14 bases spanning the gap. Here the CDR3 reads CASSRTGPASTDTQYF. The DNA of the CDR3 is TGCGCCAGCAGCCGGACCGGACCTGCTAGCACAGATACGCAGTATTTT.

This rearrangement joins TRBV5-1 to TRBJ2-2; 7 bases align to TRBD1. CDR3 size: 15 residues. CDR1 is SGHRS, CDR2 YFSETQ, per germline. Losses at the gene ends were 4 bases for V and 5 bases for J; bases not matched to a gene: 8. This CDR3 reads CASSPLTGPTGELFF. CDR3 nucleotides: TGCGCCAGCAGCCCCCTGACAGGGCCAACCGGGGAGCTGTTTTTT.

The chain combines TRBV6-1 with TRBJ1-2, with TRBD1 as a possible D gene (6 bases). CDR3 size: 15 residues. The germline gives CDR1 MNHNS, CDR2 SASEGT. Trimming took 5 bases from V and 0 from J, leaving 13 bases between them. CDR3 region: CASSTQGGTNYGYTF. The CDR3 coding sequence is TGTGCCAGCAGTACACAGGGAGGGACTAACTATGGCTACACCTTC.

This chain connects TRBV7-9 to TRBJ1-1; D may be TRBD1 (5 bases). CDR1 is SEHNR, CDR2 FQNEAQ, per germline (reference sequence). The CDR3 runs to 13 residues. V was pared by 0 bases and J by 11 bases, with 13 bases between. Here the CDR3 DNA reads TGTGCCAGCAGCTTAGCGGGACCCCCGGAGGCTTTCTTT. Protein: CASSLAGPPEAFF.

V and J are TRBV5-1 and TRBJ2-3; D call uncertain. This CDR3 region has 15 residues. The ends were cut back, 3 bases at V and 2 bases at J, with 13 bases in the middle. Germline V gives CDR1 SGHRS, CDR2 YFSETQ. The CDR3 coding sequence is TGCGCCAGCAGCTCTGGGCCCTCCATCACAGATACGCAGTATTTT. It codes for CASSSGPSITDTQYF. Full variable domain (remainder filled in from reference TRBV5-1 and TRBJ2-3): KAGVTQTPRYLIKTRGQQVTLSCSPISGHRSVSWYQQTPGQGLQFLFEYFSETQRNKGNFPGRFSGRQFSNSRSEMNVSTLELGDSALYLCASSSGPSITDTQYFGPGTRLTVL.

This chain's CDR3 is CASSVAPLNSPLHF. For the CDR3, the DNA is TGTGCCAGCAGCGTAGCCCCTTTAAATTCACCCCTCCACTTT. The chain combines TRBV9 with TRBJ1-6; D is ambiguous. V gave up 0 bases and J gave up 7 bases, with 8 bases separating them. The CDR3 runs to 14 residues. Germline V lookup: CDR1 SGDLS, CDR2 YYNGEE.